There are many counts of the clone carrying this T cell receptor beta chain. Antigen: not known. This specimen comes from a study of identical twins. Study-wide findings and caveats: Because invariant MAIT and iNKT cells could be present, zero-insertion analyses could be partly confounded.

cDNA carried unique molecular identifiers, and a universal primer site was added by template switching. TCRdb re-called the 5' RACE reads with MiXCR, one entry per CDR3 protein. Of hundreds of thousands of distinct CDR3 sequences in the sample, 7.5% were seen once. CDR1 is SGHRS and CDR2 is YFSETQ in the germline V gene. The ends were cut back, 0 bases at V and 6 bases at J, with 12 bases in the middle. This CDR3 spans 15 amino acids. The same data also contributed to another study, on yellow fever vaccine responses in identical twins.

The chain employs TRBV5-1 and TRBJ2-2; maybe TRBD1 (6 bases). Sequenced input: CD8+ T cells sorted from blood. This TCR was sampled from a woman younger than 30 in good health. CDR3 DNA: TGCGCCAGCAGCTTGGCCTTTGGGGGCGCCGGGGAGCTGTTTTTT. Translation: CASSLAFGGAGELFF.